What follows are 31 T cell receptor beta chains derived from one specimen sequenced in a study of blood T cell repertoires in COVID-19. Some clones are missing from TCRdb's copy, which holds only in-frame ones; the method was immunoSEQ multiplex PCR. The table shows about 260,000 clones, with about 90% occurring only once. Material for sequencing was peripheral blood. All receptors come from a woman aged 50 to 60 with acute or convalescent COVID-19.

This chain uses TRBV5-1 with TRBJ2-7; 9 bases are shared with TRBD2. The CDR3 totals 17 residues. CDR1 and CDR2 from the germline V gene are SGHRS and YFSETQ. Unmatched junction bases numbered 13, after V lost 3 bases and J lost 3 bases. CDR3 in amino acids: CASSSGTSSLFDYEQYF. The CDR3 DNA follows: TGCGCCAGCAGCTCCGGGACTAGCTCCCTCTTTGACTACGAGCAGTACTTC.

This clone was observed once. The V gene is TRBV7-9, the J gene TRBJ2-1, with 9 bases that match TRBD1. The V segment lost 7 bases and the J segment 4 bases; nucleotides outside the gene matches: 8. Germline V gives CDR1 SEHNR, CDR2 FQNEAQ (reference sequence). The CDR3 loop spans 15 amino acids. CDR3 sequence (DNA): TGTGCCAGCATCCCGGACAGGGGTGTATACAATGAGCAGTTCTTC. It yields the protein CASIPDRGVYNEQFF.

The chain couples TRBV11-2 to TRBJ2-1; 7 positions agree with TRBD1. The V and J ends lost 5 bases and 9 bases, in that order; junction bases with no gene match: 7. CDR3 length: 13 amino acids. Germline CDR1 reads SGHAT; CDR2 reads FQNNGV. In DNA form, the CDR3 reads TGTGCCAGCAGCCAAACAGGGGCGGGTGAGCAGTTCTTC. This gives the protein CASSQTGAGEQFF. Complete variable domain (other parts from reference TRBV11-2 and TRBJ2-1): EAGVAQSPRYKIIEKRQSVAFWCNPISGHATLYWYQQILGQGPKLLIQFQNNGVVDDSQLPKDRFSAERLKGVDSTLKIQPAKLEDSAVYLCASSQTGAGEQFFGPGTRLTVL.

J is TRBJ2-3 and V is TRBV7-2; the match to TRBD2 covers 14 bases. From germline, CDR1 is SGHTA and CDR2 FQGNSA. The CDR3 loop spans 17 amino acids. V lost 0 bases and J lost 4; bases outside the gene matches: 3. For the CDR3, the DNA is TGTGCCAGCAGCTTAGCGGGACTAGCGGGAGTTGCAGATACGCAGTATTTT. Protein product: CASSLAGLAGVADTQYF. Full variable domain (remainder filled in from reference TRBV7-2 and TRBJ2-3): GAGVSQSPSNKVTEKGKDVELRCDPISGHTALYWYRQSLGQGLEFLIYFQGNSAPDKSGLPSDRFSAERTGGSVSTLTIQRTQQEDSAVYLCASSLAGLAGVADTQYFGPGTRLTVL.

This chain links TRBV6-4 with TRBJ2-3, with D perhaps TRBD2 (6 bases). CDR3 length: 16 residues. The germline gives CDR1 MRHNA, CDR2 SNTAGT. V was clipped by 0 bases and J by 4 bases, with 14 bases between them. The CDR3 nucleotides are TGTGCCAGCAGTGACTCACCCGGGAGCGGCTCAGATACGCAGTATTTT. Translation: CASSDSPGSGSDTQYF.

CDR3 coding DNA: TGCGCCAGCAGCCAAGTACTGGGGGCCTCCTACAATGAGCAGTTCTTC. Translation gives CASSQVLGASYNEQFF. The J gene is TRBJ2-1, the V gene TRBV4-1; D is possibly TRBD1 (6 bases). The CDR3 extends over 16 amino acids. Between the trimmed V and J ends, which lost 1 base and 0 bases, there was a span of 10 bases. The V gene's germline CDR1 is MGHRA and CDR2 YSYEKL.

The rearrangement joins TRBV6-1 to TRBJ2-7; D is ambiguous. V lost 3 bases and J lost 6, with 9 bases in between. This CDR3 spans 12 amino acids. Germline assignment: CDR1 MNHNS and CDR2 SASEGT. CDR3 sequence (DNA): TGTGCCAGCAGTGATTTAACCGGCGAGCAGTACTTC. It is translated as CASSDLTGEQYF.

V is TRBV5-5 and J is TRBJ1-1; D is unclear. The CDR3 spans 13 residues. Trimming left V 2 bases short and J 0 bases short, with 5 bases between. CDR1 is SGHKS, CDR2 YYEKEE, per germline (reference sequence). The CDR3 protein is CASSLALNTEAFF. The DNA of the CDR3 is TGTGCCAGCAGCTTAGCCCTGAACACTGAAGCTTTCTTT.

Here the CDR3 DNA reads TGCGCCAGCAGCTCGGAGGGGACAGTAGGCTACACCTTC. Protein sequence: CASSSEGTVGYTF. The rearrangement uses TRBV5-1 and TRBJ1-2; 7 bases fit TRBD1. In germline, CDR1 is SGHRS, CDR2 YFSETQ. J was trimmed by 8 bases and V by 3 bases; bases with no gene match: 7. This CDR3 region has 13 residues.

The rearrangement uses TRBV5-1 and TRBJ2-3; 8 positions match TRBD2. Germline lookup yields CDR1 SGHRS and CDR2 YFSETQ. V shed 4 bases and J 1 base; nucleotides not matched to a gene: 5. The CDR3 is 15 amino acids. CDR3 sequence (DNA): TGCGCCAGCAGCGACACTAGCGGAGGCACAGATACGCAGTATTTT. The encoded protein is CASSDTSGGTDTQYF.

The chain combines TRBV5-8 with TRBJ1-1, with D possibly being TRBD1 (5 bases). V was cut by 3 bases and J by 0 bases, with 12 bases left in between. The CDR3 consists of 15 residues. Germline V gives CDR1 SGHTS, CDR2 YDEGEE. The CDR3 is CASSSWRGVNTEAFF. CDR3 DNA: TGTGCCAGCAGCTCTTGGCGGGGGGTGAACACTGAAGCTTTCTTT.

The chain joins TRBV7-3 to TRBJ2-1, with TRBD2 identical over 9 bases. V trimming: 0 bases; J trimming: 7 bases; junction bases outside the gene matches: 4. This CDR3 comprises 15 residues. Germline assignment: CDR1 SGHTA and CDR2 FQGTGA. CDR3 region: CASSLTGTSSNEQFF. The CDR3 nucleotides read TGTGCCAGCAGCTTAACGGGGACTAGCTCGAATGAGCAGTTCTTC.

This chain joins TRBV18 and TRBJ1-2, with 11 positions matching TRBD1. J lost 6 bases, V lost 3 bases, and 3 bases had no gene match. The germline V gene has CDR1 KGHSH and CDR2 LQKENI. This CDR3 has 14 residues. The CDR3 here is CASSPGTGGNGYTF. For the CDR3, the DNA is TGTGCCAGCTCACCCGGGACAGGGGGAAATGGCTACACCTTC.

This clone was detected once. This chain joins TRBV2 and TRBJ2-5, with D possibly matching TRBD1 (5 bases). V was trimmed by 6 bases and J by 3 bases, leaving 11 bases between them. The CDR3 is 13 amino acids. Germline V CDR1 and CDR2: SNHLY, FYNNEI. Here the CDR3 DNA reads TGTGCCAGCAGGGGCAGGGAAGAAGAGACCCAGTACTTC. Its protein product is CASRGREEETQYF.

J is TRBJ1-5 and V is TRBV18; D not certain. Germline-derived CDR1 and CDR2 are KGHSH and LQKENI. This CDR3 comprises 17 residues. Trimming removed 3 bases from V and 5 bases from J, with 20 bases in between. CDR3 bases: TGTGCCAGCTCACCGGACCACGGAGGTCCTGGTTATCAGCCCCAGCATTTT. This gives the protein CASSPDHGGPGYQPQHF.

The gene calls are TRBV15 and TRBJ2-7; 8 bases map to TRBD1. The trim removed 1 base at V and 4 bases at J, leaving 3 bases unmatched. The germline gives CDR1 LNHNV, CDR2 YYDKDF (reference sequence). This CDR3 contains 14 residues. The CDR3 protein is CATSRGDRKYEQYF. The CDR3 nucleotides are TGTGCCACCAGCAGAGGGGACAGGAAATACGAGCAGTACTTC.

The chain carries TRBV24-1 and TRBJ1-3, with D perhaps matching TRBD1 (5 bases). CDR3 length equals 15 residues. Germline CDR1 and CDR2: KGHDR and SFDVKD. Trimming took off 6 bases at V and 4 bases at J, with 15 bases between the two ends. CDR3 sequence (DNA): TGTGCCACCAGTCTTGGGACGGCGGGAGGAAACACCATATATTTT. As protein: CATSLGTAGGNTIYF.

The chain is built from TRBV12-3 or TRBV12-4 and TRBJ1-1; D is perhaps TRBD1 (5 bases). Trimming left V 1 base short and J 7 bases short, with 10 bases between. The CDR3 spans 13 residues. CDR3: CASSLGQGIEAFF. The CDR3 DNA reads TGTGCCAGCAGTTTAGGCCAGGGTATTGAAGCTTTCTTT.

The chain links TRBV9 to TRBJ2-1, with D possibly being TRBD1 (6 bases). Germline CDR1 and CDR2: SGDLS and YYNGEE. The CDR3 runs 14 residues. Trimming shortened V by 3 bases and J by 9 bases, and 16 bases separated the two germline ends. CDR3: CASSAQGEVGEQFF. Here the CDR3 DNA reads TGTGCCAGCAGCGCACAGGGTGAAGTGGGTGAGCAGTTCTTC. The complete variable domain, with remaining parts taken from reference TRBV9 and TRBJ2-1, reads DSGVTQTPKHLITATGQRVTLRCSPRSGDLSVYWYQQSLDQGLQFLIQYYNGEERAKGNILERFSAQQFPDLHSELNLSSLELGDSALYFCASSAQGEVGEQFFGPGTRLTVL.

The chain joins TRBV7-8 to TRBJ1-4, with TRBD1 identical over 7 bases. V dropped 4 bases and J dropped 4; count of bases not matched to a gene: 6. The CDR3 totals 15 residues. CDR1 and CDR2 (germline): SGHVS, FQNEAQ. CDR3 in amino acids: CASSSTGTVNEKLFF. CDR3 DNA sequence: TGTGCCAGCAGCTCAACCGGGACAGTTAATGAAAAACTGTTTTTT.

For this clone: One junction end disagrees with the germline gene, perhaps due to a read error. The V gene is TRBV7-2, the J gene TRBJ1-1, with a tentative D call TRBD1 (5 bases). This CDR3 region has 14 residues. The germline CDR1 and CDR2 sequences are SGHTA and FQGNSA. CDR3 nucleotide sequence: TGTGCCAGCAGCTTCGTTGGGGGGAACGCTGAAGCTTTCTTT. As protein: CASSFVGGNAEAFF.

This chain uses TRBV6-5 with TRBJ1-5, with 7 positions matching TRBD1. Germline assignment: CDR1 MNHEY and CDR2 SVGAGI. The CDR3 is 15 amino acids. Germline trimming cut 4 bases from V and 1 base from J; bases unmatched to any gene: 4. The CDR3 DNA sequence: TGTGCCAGCAGTTTGACAGGGTTGAGCAATCAGCCCCAGCATTTT. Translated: CASSLTGLSNQPQHF.

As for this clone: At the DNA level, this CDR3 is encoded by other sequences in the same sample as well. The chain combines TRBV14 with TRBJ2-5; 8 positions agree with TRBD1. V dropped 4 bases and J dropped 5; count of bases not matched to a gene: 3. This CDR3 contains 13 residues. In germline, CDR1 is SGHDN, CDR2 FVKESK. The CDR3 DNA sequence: TGTGCCAGCAGCCGGACAGGGCGGGAGACCCAGTACTTC. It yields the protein CASSRTGRETQYF.

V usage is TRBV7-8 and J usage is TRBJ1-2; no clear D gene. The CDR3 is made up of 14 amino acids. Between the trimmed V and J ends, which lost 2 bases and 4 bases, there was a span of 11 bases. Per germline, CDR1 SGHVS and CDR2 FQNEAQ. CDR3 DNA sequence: TGTGCCAGCAGCTTATCCTTGTCCTCCTATGGCTACACCTTC. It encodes CASSLSLSSYGYTF.

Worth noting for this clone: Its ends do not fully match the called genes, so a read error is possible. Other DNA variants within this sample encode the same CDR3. Here the CDR3 reads CASSTGVLGANVLTF. The CDR3 region has the DNA TGCGCCAGCAGCACAGGGGTTTTGGGGGCCAACGTCCTGACTTTC. The chain couples TRBV2 to TRBJ2-6, with 7 bases that match TRBD1. The germline CDR1 and CDR2 sequences are SNHLY and FYNNEI. This CDR3 contains 15 residues.

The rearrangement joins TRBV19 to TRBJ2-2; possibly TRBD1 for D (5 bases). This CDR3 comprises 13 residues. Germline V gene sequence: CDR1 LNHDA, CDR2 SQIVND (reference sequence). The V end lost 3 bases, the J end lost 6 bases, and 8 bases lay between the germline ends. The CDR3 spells CASSIVRAGELFF. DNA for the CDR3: TGTGCCAGTAGTATCGTCAGGGCCGGGGAGCTGTTTTTT.

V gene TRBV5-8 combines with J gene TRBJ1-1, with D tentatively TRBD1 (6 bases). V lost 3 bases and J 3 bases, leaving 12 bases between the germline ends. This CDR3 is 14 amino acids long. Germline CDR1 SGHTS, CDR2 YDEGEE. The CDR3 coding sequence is TGTGCCAGCAGCTACTACCCAGGGGACACTGAAGCTTTCTTT. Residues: CASSYYPGDTEAFF. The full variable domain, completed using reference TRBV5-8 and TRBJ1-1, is EAGVTQSPTHLIKTRGQQATLRCSPISGHTSVYWYQQALGLGLQFLLWYDEGEERNRGNFPPRFSGRQFPNYSSELNVNALELEDSALYLCASSYYPGDTEAFFGQGTRLTVV.

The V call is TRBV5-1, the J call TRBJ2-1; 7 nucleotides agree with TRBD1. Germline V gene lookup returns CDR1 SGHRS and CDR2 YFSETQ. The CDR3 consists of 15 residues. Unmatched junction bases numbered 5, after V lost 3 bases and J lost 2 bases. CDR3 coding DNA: TGCGCCAGCAGCTACCGGACAGGAGCCTACAATGAGCAGTTCTTC. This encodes CASSYRTGAYNEQFF.

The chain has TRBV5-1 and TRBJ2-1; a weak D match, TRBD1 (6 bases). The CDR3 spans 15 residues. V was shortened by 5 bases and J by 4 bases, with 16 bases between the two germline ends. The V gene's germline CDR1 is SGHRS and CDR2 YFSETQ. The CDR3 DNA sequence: TGCGCCAGCAGGGACCAGGGGAATTCATACAATGAGCAGTTCTTC. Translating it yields CASRDQGNSYNEQFF. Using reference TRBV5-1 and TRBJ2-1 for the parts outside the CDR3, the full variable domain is KAGVTQTPRYLIKTRGQQVTLSCSPISGHRSVSWYQQTPGQGLQFLFEYFSETQRNKGNFPGRFSGRQFSNSRSEMNVSTLELGDSALYLCASRDQGNSYNEQFFGPGTRLTVL.

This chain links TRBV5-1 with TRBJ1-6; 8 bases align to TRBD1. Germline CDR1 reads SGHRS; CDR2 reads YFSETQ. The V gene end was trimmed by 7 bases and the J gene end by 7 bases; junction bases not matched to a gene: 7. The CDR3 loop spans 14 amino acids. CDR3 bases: TGCGCCAGCGGCAGGGGGCGAAAAAATTCACCCCTCCACTTT. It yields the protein CASGRGRKNSPLHF.

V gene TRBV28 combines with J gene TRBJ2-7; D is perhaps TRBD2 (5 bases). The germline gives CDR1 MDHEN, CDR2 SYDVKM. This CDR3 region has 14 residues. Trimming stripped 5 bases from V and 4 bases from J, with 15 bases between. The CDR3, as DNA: TGTGCCAGCAGTACGCCGGACTCCTTTTACGAGCAGTACTTC. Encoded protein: CASSTPDSFYEQYF.